This record concerns one T cell receptor beta chain sequence. Assay: immunoSEQ multiplex PCR; the TCRdb copy retains only in-frame clones and omits some. The sample contains around 110,000 clones, more than 75% of which appear only once. The data were obtained in a study of control samples from healthy donors and cancer patients. The V gene's germline CDR1 is SGHTA and CDR2 FQGNSA. Trimming left V 2 bases short and J 2 bases short, with 6 bases between. CDR3 length: 14 residues. This rearrangement joins TRBV7-2 to TRBJ1-4; D not certain. Sequencing used blood. The clonotype was recovered from a woman in her sixties or seventies in good health. CDR3: CASSLFSTNEKLFF. In nucleotides, the CDR3 is TGTGCCAGCAGCTTATTTAGTACTAATGAAAAACTGTTTTTT.